These T cell receptor beta chains were read from a single sample in a study of vaccination and CD4 T cells after COVID-19. These receptors lack a known antigen. Using its own MiXCR run on the PCR reads, TCRdb lists one record per CDR3 protein. The sample shows 15,000 to 20,000 distinct CDR3 sequences, about 70% of them seen only once. Sequenced material: CD4+ T cells from blood, cultured in vitro. Receptor source: a human donor who had recovered from COVID-19. The conserved cysteine and the conserved F or W are not part of the CDR3 here.

TRBJ1-2 TRBV25-1 13 ASSDRAAANYGYT
TRBJ2-3 TRBV6-2/TRBV6-3 13 ASSTPGQGTDTQY
TRBJ1-5 TRBV12-3/TRBV12-4 13 ASSRGGYSNQPQH
TRBJ2-2 TRBV7-2 12 ASSFAGNTGELF
TRBJ1-1 TRBV29-1 11 SPGPWANTEAF
TRBJ1-5 TRBV6-2/TRBV6-3 11 ASSYRQNQPQH
TRBJ1-1 TRBV20-1 9 SRKGAREAF
TRBJ2-5 TRBV20-1 16 SAMAPRSGRQGGETQY
TRBJ1-5 TRBV6-2/TRBV6-3 12 ASSRQGGNQPQH
TRBJ2-5 TRBV19 12 ASSITLLAGTQY
TRBJ2-7 TRBV6-2/TRBV6-3 12 ASSWPDNSYEQY
TRBJ1-1 TRBV2 11 ASRWGMNTEAF
TRBJ2-3 TRBV15 15 ATSKRAGGIERDTQY
TRBJ2-3 TRBV6-1 13 ASSLSGRVTDTQY
TRBJ1-1 TRBV7-2 14 ASSLVASRGNTEAF
TRBJ2-5 TRBV28 11 ASSPGPRETQY
TRBJ1-4 TRBV20-1 10 SALTSGEKLF
TRBJ1-1 TRBV7-2 15 ASSLQPPGTLNTEAF
TRBJ1-5 TRBV19 13 ASSILPGFNQPQH
TRBJ1-2 TRBV7-8 10 ASSSTGLGYT
TRBJ1-2 TRBV7-2 14 ASSPGGPRKTYGYT
TRBJ1-5 TRBV24-1 13 ATSDSRVGNQPQH
TRBJ1-5 TRBV6-2/TRBV6-3 13 ASSYSSGIAQPQH
TRBJ1-2 TRBV6-1 12 ASRSTGGAYGYT
TRBJ2-7 TRBV20-1 14 SARDPRDTFPYEQY
TRBJ1-2 TRBV7-8 10 ASSLRLSGYT
TRBJ1-6 TRBV20-1 16 SASGGQIKKTHNSPLH
TRBJ1-4 TRBV11-2 12 ASSLALGVEKLF
TRBJ2-7 TRBV20-1 10 SARTGTYEQY
TRBJ2-5 TRBV7-2 8 ASSVKTQY